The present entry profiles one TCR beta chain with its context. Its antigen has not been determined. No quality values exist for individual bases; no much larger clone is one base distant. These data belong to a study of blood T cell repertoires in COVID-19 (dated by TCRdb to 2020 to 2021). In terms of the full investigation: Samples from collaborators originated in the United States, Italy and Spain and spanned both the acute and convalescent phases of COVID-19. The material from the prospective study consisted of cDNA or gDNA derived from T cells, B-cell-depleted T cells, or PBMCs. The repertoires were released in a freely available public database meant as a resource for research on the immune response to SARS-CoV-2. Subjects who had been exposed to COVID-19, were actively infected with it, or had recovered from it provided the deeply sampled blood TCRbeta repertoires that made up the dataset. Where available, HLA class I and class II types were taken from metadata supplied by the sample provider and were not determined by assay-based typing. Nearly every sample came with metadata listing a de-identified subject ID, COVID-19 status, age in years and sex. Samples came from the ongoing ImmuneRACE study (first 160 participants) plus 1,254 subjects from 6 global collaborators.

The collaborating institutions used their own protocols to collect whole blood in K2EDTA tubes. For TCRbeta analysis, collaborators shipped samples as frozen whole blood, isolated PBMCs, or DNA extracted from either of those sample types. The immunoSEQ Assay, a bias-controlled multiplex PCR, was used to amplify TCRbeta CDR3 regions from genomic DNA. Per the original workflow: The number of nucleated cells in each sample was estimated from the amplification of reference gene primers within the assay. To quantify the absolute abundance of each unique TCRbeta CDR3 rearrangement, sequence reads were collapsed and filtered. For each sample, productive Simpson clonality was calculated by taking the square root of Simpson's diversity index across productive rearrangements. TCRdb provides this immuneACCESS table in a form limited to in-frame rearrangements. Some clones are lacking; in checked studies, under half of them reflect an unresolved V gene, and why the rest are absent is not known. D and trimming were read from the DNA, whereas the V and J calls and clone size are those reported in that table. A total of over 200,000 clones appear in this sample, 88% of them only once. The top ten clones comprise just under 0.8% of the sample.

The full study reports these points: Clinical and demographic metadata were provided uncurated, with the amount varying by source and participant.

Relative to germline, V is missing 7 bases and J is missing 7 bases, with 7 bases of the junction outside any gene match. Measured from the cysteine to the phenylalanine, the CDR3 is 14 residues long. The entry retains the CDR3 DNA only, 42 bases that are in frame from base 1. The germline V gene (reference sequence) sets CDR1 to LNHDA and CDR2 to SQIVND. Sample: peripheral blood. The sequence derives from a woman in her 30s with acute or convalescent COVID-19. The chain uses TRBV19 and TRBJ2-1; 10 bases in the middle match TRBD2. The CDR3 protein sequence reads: CASNPAGGKNEQFF. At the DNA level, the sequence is TGTGCCAGTAACCCAGCGGGAGGGAAAAATGAGCAGTTCTTC.